This TCR beta chain was sequenced during a study of sequential checkpoint blockade in melanoma. Treatment specified: randomized to nivolumab then ipilimumab (arm A) or the reverse (arm B). The repertoire was sequenced with immunoSEQ multiplex PCR; TCRdb's copy has only in-frame clones and lacks some. The sample has fewer than 45,000 clones; roughly 85% are singletons. Trimming removed 2 bases from V and 1 base from J, with 6 bases in between. This CDR3 has 14 residues. Germline V gives CDR1 MNHEY, CDR2 SMNVEV (reference sequence). The sample in question was CD8+ T cells sorted from blood (inferred from file names), obtained from a patient given nivolumab and ipilimumab in sequence. The receptor's source is a human donor with melanoma. The chain couples TRBV27 to TRBJ2-4; possibly TRBD2 for D (6 bases). The CDR3 reads CASSLGGAKNIQYF. The CDR3 bases are TGTGCCAGCAGTTTAGGAGGGGCCAAAAACATTCAGTACTTC.